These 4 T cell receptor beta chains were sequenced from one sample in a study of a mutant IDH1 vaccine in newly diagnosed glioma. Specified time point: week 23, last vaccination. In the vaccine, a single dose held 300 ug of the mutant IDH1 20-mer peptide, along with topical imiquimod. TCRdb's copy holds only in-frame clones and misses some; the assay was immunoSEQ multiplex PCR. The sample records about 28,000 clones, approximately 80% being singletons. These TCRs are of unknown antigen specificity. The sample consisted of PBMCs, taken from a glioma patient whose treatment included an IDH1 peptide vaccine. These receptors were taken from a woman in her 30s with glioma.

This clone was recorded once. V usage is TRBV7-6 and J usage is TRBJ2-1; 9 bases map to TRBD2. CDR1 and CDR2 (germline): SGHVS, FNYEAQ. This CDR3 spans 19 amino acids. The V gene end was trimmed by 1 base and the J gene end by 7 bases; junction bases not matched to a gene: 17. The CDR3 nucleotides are TGTGCCAGCAGCTTAGGGGGATCTAGCGGGGTTCCTACTTGGAATGAGCAGTTCTTC. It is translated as CASSLGGSSGVPTWNEQFF. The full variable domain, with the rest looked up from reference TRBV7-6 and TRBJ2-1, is GAGVSQSPRYKVTKRGQDVALRCDPISGHVSLYWYRQALGQGPEFLTYFNYEAQQDKSGLPNDRFSAERPEGSISTLTIQRTEQRDSAMYRCASSLGGSSGVPTWNEQFFGPGTRLTVL.

CDR3 in amino acids: CASSLVDIVQPQHF. The CDR3 region has the DNA TGTGCCAGCAGCTTAGTGGACATAGTTCAGCCCCAGCATTTT. This chain connects TRBV7-8 to TRBJ1-5; the D gene is possibly TRBD1 (5 bases). V lost 1 base to trimming and J lost 6 bases, with 10 bases between them. The germline V gene has CDR1 SGHVS and CDR2 FQNEAQ. CDR3 length equals 14 residues.

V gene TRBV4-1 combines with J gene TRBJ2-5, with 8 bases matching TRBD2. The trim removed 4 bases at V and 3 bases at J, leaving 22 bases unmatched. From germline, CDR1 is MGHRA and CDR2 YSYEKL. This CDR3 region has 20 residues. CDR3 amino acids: CASSRSDPLFAGGYKETQYF. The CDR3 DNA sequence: TGCGCCAGCAGCCGTTCCGATCCGCTTTTCGCGGGGGGTTATAAAGAGACCCAGTACTTC.

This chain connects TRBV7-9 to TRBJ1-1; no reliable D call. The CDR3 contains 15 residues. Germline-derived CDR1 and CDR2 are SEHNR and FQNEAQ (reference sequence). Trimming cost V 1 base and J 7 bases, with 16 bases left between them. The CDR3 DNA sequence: TGTGCCAGCAGCTTAGGCGGGCGGGCCCCCCATGAAGCTTTCTTT. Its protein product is CASSLGGRAPHEAFF.